This is a list of T cell receptor beta chains from one sample in a study of Tregs in tolerant kidney transplant recipients. Repertoires were generated with immunoSEQ multiplex PCR, while TCRdb's copy carries only in-frame clones and drops some. The sample lists about 94,000 clones; 93% were seen once. The source material was CD4+ T cells from blood, sampled before the transplant. The receptors stem from a human donor who received a combined kidney and bone marrow transplant. Both conserved end residues are part of each CDR3.

j_call v_call cdr3_aa
TRBJ2-7 TRBV18 CASSPGLETYEQYF
TRBJ1-2 TRBV20-1 CSAPVRGGYTF
TRBJ2-3 TRBV7-9 CASSLGAMAPPNTDTQYF
TRBJ2-3 TRBV7-3 CASSPRRSSTDTQYF
TRBJ1-5 TRBV6-1 CASSEATQNQPQHF
TRBJ1-1 TRBV5-8 CASSLGATGDTEAFF
TRBJ2-7 TRBV19 CASSRRGSGEQYF
TRBJ2-2 TRBV19 CASSQGQGRRTGELFF
TRBJ1-2 TRBV5-1 CASSLVSGVYGYTF
TRBJ1-1 TRBV18 CASSPRAQNTEAFF
TRBJ2-7 TRBV5-4 CASSPGAHSYEQYF
TRBJ2-7 TRBV6-6 CASSYVGGGHSEQYF
TRBJ2-7 TRBV11-3 CASSRTLGYEQYF
TRBJ1-4 TRBV30 CAWSVFLENEKLFF
TRBJ2-7 TRBV11-1 CASSLGGASGTYEQYF
TRBJ2-7 TRBV15 CATSRDKETYEQYF
TRBJ2-2 TRBV4-1 CASSQRTSAPNTGELFF
TRBJ1-1 TRBV18 CASLPDRVNTEAFF
TRBJ1-5 TRBV27 CASSFTGFYQPQHF
TRBJ2-5 TRBV2 CASSFIQGLKETQYF
TRBJ2-3 TRBV30 CAWSVLNTQYF
TRBJ2-7 TRBV11-1 CASSLAPGNEQYF
TRBJ2-1 TRBV6-5 CASTSYYNEQFF
TRBJ2-5 TRBV7-2 CASSLIAGGIGETQYF
TRBJ1-2 TRBV18 CASSPQLTGANYGYTF
TRBJ2-2 TRBV2 CASRADRANTGELFF
TRBJ2-1 TRBV7-2 CASSFSGSSYNEQFF
TRBJ2-4 TRBV19 CASSISSGKYIQYF
TRBJ2-1 TRBV7-3 CASSLGASSYNEQFF
TRBJ2-1 TRBV4-1 CASSLSGGASNEQFF
TRBJ2-7 TRBV2 CASKLTGGGSYEQYF
TRBJ2-3 TRBV7-2 CASSLRRDTQYF
TRBJ2-1 TRBV13 CATQREASYNEQFF
TRBJ1-5 TRBV29-1 CSVGGVGQPQHF
TRBJ1-6 TRBV7-2 CASSLAPGRPDF
TRBJ2-2 TRBV18 CASSTEQGSANTGELFF
TRBJ2-7 TRBV4-1 CASSQERDRVSNEQYF
TRBJ1-2 TRBV7-9 CASSTRQDGYTF
TRBJ1-3 TRBV11-3 CASSLDKFDTIYF
TRBJ2-2 TRBV12-5 CASAREAGVATGELFF
TRBJ2-7 TRBV5-4 CASSLKLSQGRGEQYF
TRBJ2-3 TRBV9 CASSSLRTDTQYF
TRBJ1-1 TRBV7-2 CASSLVHQGHTEAFF
TRBJ1-3 TRBV9 CASSPRGALFSGNTIYF